This TCR beta chain was found in a study of blood T cell repertoires in COVID-19. Study in general: Some COVID-19 samples were acute and others convalescent; all came from the United States, Italy and Spain. PBMCs, B-cell-depleted T cells, or T cells were the source of the cDNA or gDNA that made up the material.

V lost 1 base and J 4 bases, leaving 7 bases between the germline ends. Germline V gene sequence: CDR1 LGHDT, CDR2 YNNKEL (reference sequence). The CDR3 has 13 amino acids. Original data processing: From reference gene primer amplification, estimates of nucleated cell counts were derived. TCRdb's copy holds only in-frame clones and misses some; the assay was immunoSEQ multiplex PCR. The V and J calls and clone size were taken over from that table, and D and trimming were inferred from the DNA. The data contain approximately 470,000 clones, 80% to 90% of them singletons. The material sequenced was peripheral blood. This receptor was identified in a human donor in a cohort sampled during active COVID-19. The chain couples TRBV3-1 (or the pseudogene TRBV3-2) to TRBJ1-2; D not certain. The CDR3 is CASSQGFGYGYTF. Written as DNA, the CDR3 is TGTGCCAGCAGCCAAGGGTTCGGCTATGGCTACACCTTC.